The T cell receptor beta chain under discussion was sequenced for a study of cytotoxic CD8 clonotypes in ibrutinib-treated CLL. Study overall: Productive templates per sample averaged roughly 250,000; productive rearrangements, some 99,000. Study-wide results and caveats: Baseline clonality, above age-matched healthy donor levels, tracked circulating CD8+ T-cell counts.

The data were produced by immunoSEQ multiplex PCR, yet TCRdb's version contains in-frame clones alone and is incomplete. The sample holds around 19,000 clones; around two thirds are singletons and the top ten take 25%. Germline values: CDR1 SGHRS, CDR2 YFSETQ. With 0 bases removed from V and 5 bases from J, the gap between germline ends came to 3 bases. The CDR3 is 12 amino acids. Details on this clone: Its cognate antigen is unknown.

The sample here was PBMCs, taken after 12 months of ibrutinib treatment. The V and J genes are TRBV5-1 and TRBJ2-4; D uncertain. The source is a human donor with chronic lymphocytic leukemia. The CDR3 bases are TGCGCCAGCAGCTTGGACGAAAACATTCAGTACTTC. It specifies CASSLDENIQYF.